This is a list of T cell receptor beta chains from one sample in a study of beta chain features in type 1 diabetes. TCRdb's table, derived via immunoSEQ multiplex PCR, lists solely in-frame clones and lacks some. The sample has more than 300,000 clones; around 12% are singletons. Sequencing used naive CD4+ T cells from blood. The receptors were sampled from a man between 18 and 35 years old in good health. Each CDR3 is given with its conserved first and last residue. The D gene is left open where the match is weak. Clone size is not always given. Where it is, it says once, few, many or a class for expanded clones.

TRBD1	TRBV28	few	TRBJ1-2	TGTGCCAGCAGTTTTGCCGGGACAGGGACTAACTATGGCTACACCTTC	CASSFAGTGTNYGYTF
.	TRBV19	.	TRBJ1-5	TGTGCCAGTAGGTCTCACACCAACAATCAGCCCCAGCATTTT	CASRSHTNNQPQHF
.	TRBV18	few	TRBJ1-1	TGTGCCAGCTCACCAGAGCAGAGGGACACTGAAGCTTTCTTT	CASSPEQRDTEAFF
TRBD1	TRBV5-1	few	TRBJ2-3	TGCGCCAGCAGCTTGGGGACAGGGGCAAAAGATACGCAGTATTTT	CASSLGTGAKDTQYF
.	TRBV7-3	few	TRBJ1-2	TGTGCCAGCAGCTTAGGGGGGGCGACGGACTATGGCTACACCTTC	CASSLGGATDYGYTF
.	TRBV9	few	TRBJ2-5	TGTGCCAGCAGCGGAGCGCGAGAGACCCAGTACTTC	CASSGARETQYF
.	TRBV6-6	few	TRBJ1-1	TGTGCCAGCAGTTTCCAGAACACTGAAGCTTTCTTT	CASSFQNTEAFF
TRBD2	TRBV6-6	few	TRBJ2-3	TGTGCCAGCAGTTTACTAGCGGGAGCCGAAGATACGCAGTATTTT	CASSLLAGAEDTQYF
.	TRBV28	.	TRBJ2-1	TGTGCCAGCAGTCCTTACAATGAGCAGTTCTTC	CASSPYNEQFF
TRBD2	TRBV5-1	few	TRBJ2-5	TGCGCCAGCAAGGGACTAGCGGGAGGGTACCAAGAGACCCAGTACTTC	CASKGLAGGYQETQYF
.	TRBV6-5	.	TRBJ1-2	TGTGCCAGCAGTTCGGCCGCGGGGTCCTATGGCTACACCTTC	CASSSAAGSYGYTF
TRBD2	TRBV7-2	.	TRBJ2-7	TGTGCCAGCAGCCTACTAGCGGGGGGAAGCGAGCAGTACTTC	CASSLLAGGSEQYF
.	TRBV6-6	few	TRBJ2-6	TGTGCCAGCAGCCCCGAGGGCTCTGGGGCCAACGTCCTGACTTTC	CASSPEGSGANVLTF
.	TRBV6-1	.	TRBJ1-4	TGTGCCAGCAGTGAAGCGGGGACATTTGAAAAACTGTTTTTT	CASSEAGTFEKLFF
TRBD1	TRBV5-1	few	TRBJ1-2	TGCGCCAGCAGCGCGACAGGGAGAAATGGCTACACCTTC	CASSATGRNGYTF
TRBD1	TRBV30	.	TRBJ2-7	TGTGCCTGGAGTGTACCGGGGACAGGGGGCAACGAGCAGCACTTC	CAWSVPGTGGNEQHF
TRBD1	TRBV6-4	.	TRBJ2-3	TGTGCCAGCAGCGCGACAGGGTATTCGACAGATACGCAGTATTTT	CASSATGYSTDTQYF
TRBD1	TRBV15	few	TRBJ2-7	TGTGCCACCAGCAGAGACAGGGGGAACGAGCAGTACTTC	CATSRDRGNEQYF
.	TRBV11-2	few	TRBJ2-3	TGTGCCAGCAGCTTAGCGGGAGCAGATACGCAGTATTTT	CASSLAGADTQYF
.	TRBV7-3	.	TRBJ1-1	TGTGCCAGCAGCTTAACCGAGTACACTGAAGCTTTCTTT	CASSLTEYTEAFF
.	TRBV28	few	TRBJ2-3	TGTGCCAGCAGTACAATCACAGATACGCAGTATTTT	CASSTITDTQYF
.	TRBV11-2	few	TRBJ2-4	TGTGCCAGCAGCCCAGCCGGGACTGATGAGTACTTC	CASSPAGTDEYF
.	TRBV20-1	few	TRBJ2-1	TGCAGTCGGGCAGGGTACAATGAGCAGTTCTTC	CSRAGYNEQFF
TRBD1	TRBV7-2	few	TRBJ2-2	TGTGCCAGCAGCAGGACAGGGGCCGGGGAGCTGTTTTTT	CASSRTGAGELFF
TRBD2	TRBV19	.	TRBJ2-3	TGTGCCAGTTGTGGACTAGCGGGGGAAACGCAGTATTTT	CASCGLAGETQYF
TRBD2	TRBV28	.	TRBJ2-3	TGTGCCAGCAGTCCGAGACTAGCGGCAAGAGGAGATACGCAGTATTTT	CASSPRLAARGDTQYF
.	TRBV5-1	.	TRBJ1-1	TGCGCCAGCAGCTACGGTGACACCCTGAACACTGAAGCTTTCTTT	CASSYGDTLNTEAFF
.	TRBV25-1	.	TRBJ2-5	TGTGCCAGCAGGGCCCCTGGGGCAGAGACCCAGTACTTC	CASRAPGAETQYF
.	TRBV6-5	.	TRBJ1-1	TGTGCCAGCAGTTACCCTGTTGGGCCGATGAACACTGAAGCTTTCTTT	CASSYPVGPMNTEAFF
TRBD1	TRBV4-3	.	TRBJ1-1	TGCGCCAGCAGCTTCGACAGGGCCGCCGACACTGAAGCTTTCTTT	CASSFDRAADTEAFF
.	TRBV19	few	TRBJ2-1	TGTGCCAGTAGTCCTCGAGGGCGGGAAAACAATGAGCAGTTCTTC	CASSPRGRENNEQFF
TRBD2	TRBV5-4	few	TRBJ2-3	TGTGCCAGCAGCAACCCTAGCGGGGGCAGCACAGATACGCAGTATTTT	CASSNPSGGSTDTQYF
.	TRBV9	few	TRBJ1-2	TGTGCCAGCAGCCCGAACCTCTTCGGGGGCTATGGCTACACCTTC	CASSPNLFGGYGYTF
.	TRBV28	few	TRBJ1-5	TGTGCCAGCAGCCCCCTGGCTGTTCAGCCCCAGCATTTT	CASSPLAVQPQHF
TRBD1	TRBV5-8	.	TRBJ1-3	TGTGCCAGCAGCCCATACAGGGGACCTGGAAACACCATATATTTT	CASSPYRGPGNTIYF
.	TRBV19	.	TRBJ2-4	TGTGCCAGTAGTATATATGGCGGTAGTGACAAAAACATTCAGTACTTC	CASSIYGGSDKNIQYF
.	TRBV2	few	TRBJ1-4	TGTGCCAGCAGTATTAACCGACAGGAGAGAAATGAAAAACTGTTTTTT	CASSINRQERNEKLFF
.	TRBV4-3	few	TRBJ1-1	TGCGCCAGCAGCCAAGATAGGAGGGGCCCTGAAGCTTTCTTT	CASSQDRRGPEAFF
TRBD2	TRBV9	few	TRBJ2-1	TGTGCCAGCACCGTTGGTGGTAGCGGGGCCTACAATGAGCAGTTCTTC	CASTVGGSGAYNEQFF
TRBD2	TRBV5-6	few	TRBJ2-3	TGTGCCAGCAGCCACGGACTAGCGGGGAGCACAGATACGCAGTATTTT	CASSHGLAGSTDTQYF
TRBD2	TRBV25-1	.	TRBJ2-1	TGTGCCAGCAGTGCCATGGGAAGGACTAGCGGCTACAATGAGCAGTTCTTC	CASSAMGRTSGYNEQFF
TRBD1	TRBV6-5	.	TRBJ1-2	TGTGCCAGCACAAAGGGACAGGGTCGGAATGGCTACACCTTC	CASTKGQGRNGYTF
TRBD1	TRBV10-3	.	TRBJ2-7	TGTGCCATCAGTGAGCTCAATACAGGGGAAGGCGAGCAGTACTTC	CAISELNTGEGEQYF
.	TRBV9	few	TRBJ1-6	TGTGCCAGCAGCTACGACAGGATTAATTCACCCCTCCACTTT	CASSYDRINSPLHF
.	TRBV6-5	.	TRBJ2-2	TGTGCCAGCAAGCGGTCGGGGACCGGGGAGCTGTTTTTT	CASKRSGTGELFF